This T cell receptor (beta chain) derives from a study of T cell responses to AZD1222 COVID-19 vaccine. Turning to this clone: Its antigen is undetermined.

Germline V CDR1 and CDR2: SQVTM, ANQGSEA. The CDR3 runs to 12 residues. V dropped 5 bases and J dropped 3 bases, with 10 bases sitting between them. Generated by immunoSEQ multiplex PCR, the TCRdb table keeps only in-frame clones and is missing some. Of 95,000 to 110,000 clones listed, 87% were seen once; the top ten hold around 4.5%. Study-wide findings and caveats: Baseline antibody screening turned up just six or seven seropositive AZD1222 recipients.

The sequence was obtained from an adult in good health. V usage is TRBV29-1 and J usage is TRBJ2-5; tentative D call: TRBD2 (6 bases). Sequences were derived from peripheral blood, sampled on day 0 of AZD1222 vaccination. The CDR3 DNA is TGCAGCGTTATGGGCGGGAAAGAGACCCAGTACTTC. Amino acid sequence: CSVMGGKETQYF.